This is a list of T cell receptor beta chains from one sample in a study of OX40 agonist ivuxolimab in advanced cancers. Measured with immunoSEQ multiplex PCR; TCRdb has only the in-frame clones, and not every one. The table records over 25,000 clones, roughly 84% of them present only once. This sample comprised CD4+ or CD8+ T cells sorted from blood, obtained in a trial of the OX40 agonist ivuxolimab. These receptors came from an adult with an advanced solid tumor such as melanoma, head and neck, liver or kidney cancer. CDR3s include the opening cysteine and the closing phenylalanine or tryptophan. D genes are given only for firm matches. For some rows the clone size is stated as once, few or many, or as a class when expanded; others skip it.

v_gene	d_gene	j_gene	abundance	CDR3nt	CDR3aa
TRBV6-5	.	TRBJ2-3	.	TGTGCCAGCAGTAGCAGCGGAGCCACAGATACGCAGTATTTT	CASSSSGATDTQYF
TRBV10-2	.	TRBJ2-1	.	TGCGCCGTCGAGTGGGCTCATGAGCAGTTCTTC	CAVEWAHEQFF
TRBV2	TRBD1	TRBJ2-7	.	TGTGCCAGCAGTGAAGCAGACAGGGGAAGGGGCTACGAGCAGTACTTC	CASSEADRGRGYEQYF
TRBV12-5	.	TRBJ1-1	many	TGTGCTAGTGGTTTGGGGGGCGAGAACACTGAAGCTTTCTTT	CASGLGGENTEAFF
TRBV19	.	TRBJ1-1	.	TGTGCCAGCAACACCCTTCGGAACACTGAAGCTTTCTTT	CASNTLRNTEAFF
TRBV9	TRBD1	TRBJ1-2	.	TGTGCCAGCAGGGCCCTCCCGGGACAGGGCGATGGCTACACCTTC	CASRALPGQGDGYTF
TRBV2	.	TRBJ2-7	.	TGTGCCAGCAGTGAAGAGGACACAGGGGGGGCCTACGAGCAGTACTTC	CASSEEDTGGAYEQYF
TRBV2	.	TRBJ1-2	.	TGTGCCAGCAGTGCCCGGACAGTCTATGGCTACACCTTC	CASSARTVYGYTF
TRBV6-6	.	TRBJ2-7	.	TGTGCCAGCAGACCGGGACTCACCTACGAGCAGTACTTC	CASRPGLTYEQYF
TRBV25-1	.	TRBJ1-6	.	TGTGCCAGCAGCCCAATTGGGCGGTGGGATTCACCCCTCCACTTT	CASSPIGRWDSPLHF
TRBV7-7	TRBD1	TRBJ2-7	.	TGTGCTAGCAAAGACAGGGGACCCTACGAGCAGTACTTC	CASKDRGPYEQYF
TRBV11-2	TRBD2	TRBJ2-3	few	TGTGCCAGCAGCTTAGATGCAGGACTAGGACATACGCAGTATTTT	CASSLDAGLGHTQYF
TRBV7-8	.	TRBJ1-4	.	TGTGCCAGCAGCTACGGATTAAATGAAAAACTGTTTTTT	CASSYGLNEKLFF
TRBV2	.	TRBJ2-2	.	TGTGCCAGCATTCTTAACACCGGGGAGCTGTTTTTT	CASILNTGELFF
TRBV6-1	.	TRBJ1-1	many	TGTGCCAGCAGTACCGGGACGGCGAACACTGAAGCTTTCTTT	CASSTGTANTEAFF
TRBV7-8	TRBD2	TRBJ2-5	.	TGTGCCAGCAGCTTAGCGCTAGCGGGGGGGCAAGAGACCCAGTACTTC	CASSLALAGGQETQYF
TRBV7-9	TRBD1	TRBJ2-1	.	TGTGCCAGCAGCCCGGGACAGGGATGGAATGAGCAGTTCTTC	CASSPGQGWNEQFF
TRBV6-6	.	TRBJ1-1	.	TGTGCCAGCAGTTACTCGTCGTCCGGGGCTGAAGCTTTCTTT	CASSYSSSGAEAFF
TRBV30	.	TRBJ1-1	.	TGTGCCTGGAGTTTAGGAAGAAAGGTGGCTTTCTTT	CAWSLGRKVAFF
TRBV7-9	TRBD2	TRBJ2-7	.	TGTGCCAGCAGCTTAGCTAGCGGGGGGGCCAGGAACGAGCAGTACTTC	CASSLASGGARNEQYF
TRBV11-2	.	TRBJ2-3	.	TGTGCCAGCAGCTTAGAGGGTTGGTCCACAGATACGCAGTATTTT	CASSLEGWSTDTQYF
TRBV7-3	TRBD2	TRBJ2-1	.	TGTGCCAGCAGCTTGCGGACTAGCGACTACAATGAGCAGTTCTTC	CASSLRTSDYNEQFF
TRBV28	.	TRBJ2-3	.	TGTGCCAGCGGGCTAGGACGGGCAGATACGCAGTATTTT	CASGLGRADTQYF
TRBV6-1	TRBD1	TRBJ2-7	.	TGTGCCAGCAGTTCCGGGACAGGGGTCTACTTC	CASSSGTGVYF
TRBV4-3	.	TRBJ1-3	.	TGCGCCAGCAGCCAATTGGTCTCCGGGGAAGGAAACACCATATATTTT	CASSQLVSGEGNTIYF
TRBV27	TRBD2	TRBJ2-7	once	TGTGCCAGCAGTCCCGGGACTAGCGGGAGCTCTTACGAGCAGTACTTC	CASSPGTSGSSYEQYF
TRBV27	TRBD1	TRBJ2-7	.	TGTGCCAGCAGTCCGACAGGGGGCCTATCCTACGAGCAGTACTTC	CASSPTGGLSYEQYF
TRBV9	TRBD1	TRBJ1-4	.	TGTGCCAGCAGCGTGGGAGGGGGCGATGAAAAACTGTTTTTT	CASSVGGGDEKLFF
TRBV19	TRBD1	TRBJ2-2	.	TGTGCCAGTAGTGCTGGACAGGGAACCGGGGAGCTGTTTTTT	CASSAGQGTGELFF
TRBV7-9	TRBD1	TRBJ1-1	once	TGTGCCAGCAGCCCGGACAGGGTGACTGAAGCTTTCTTT	CASSPDRVTEAFF
TRBV18	.	TRBJ2-7	.	TGTGCCAGCTCACCCCTGACAGGTCGTGAGCAGTACTTC	CASSPLTGREQYF
TRBV13	.	TRBJ2-7	.	TGTGCCAGCAGCAATTCGACAGGAAAAGGCTTCTACGAGCAGTACTTC	CASSNSTGKGFYEQYF
TRBV5-1	TRBD1	TRBJ2-7	.	TGCGCCAGCAGCTGGGACAGGAGCTCCTACGAGCAGTACTTC	CASSWDRSSYEQYF
TRBV5-4	TRBD2	TRBJ2-7	.	TGTGCCAGCAGCTTGGCCGGACTAGAATACGAGCAGTACTTC	CASSLAGLEYEQYF
TRBV7-9	.	TRBJ2-7	.	TGTGCCAGTTCTAGCGCTCAACCCTACGAGCAGTACTTC	CASSSAQPYEQYF
TRBV7-3	TRBD1	TRBJ2-2	.	TGTGCCAGCAGCCTCAACCTACCGACAGGGCGGACCGGGGAGCTGTTTTTT	CASSLNLPTGRTGELFF
TRBV28	.	TRBJ2-1	.	TGTGCCAGCAGTTTCTATAAGGGGACCTACAATGAGCAGTTCTTC	CASSFYKGTYNEQFF
TRBV5-6	.	TRBJ2-5	.	TGTGCCAGCAGCCCGGGGCTAGCTTGGGAGACCCAGTACTTC	CASSPGLAWETQYF
TRBV27	TRBD1	TRBJ1-1	once	TGTGCCAGCAGTCAGGGACAGGGAGGGAACACTGAAGCTTTCTTT	CASSQGQGGNTEAFF
TRBV11-2	.	TRBJ2-7	.	TGTGCCAGCAGCAGAACCGTGCCTAGCTCCTACGAGCAGTACTTC	CASSRTVPSSYEQYF
TRBV29-1	.	TRBJ2-7	.	TGCAGCGTTCTCTTGCTCTACGAGCAGTACTTC	CSVLLLYEQYF
TRBV7-9	.	TRBJ2-1	.	TGTGCCAGCAGCTTCCCTGCCAATGAGCAGTTCTTC	CASSFPANEQFF
TRBV7-3	.	TRBJ2-5	.	TGTGCCAGCAGCTCAGGGTCCGCCCCAGAGACCCAGTACTTC	CASSSGSAPETQYF
TRBV4-2	TRBD2	TRBJ2-5	.	TGTGCCAGCAGCGGGCTAGCGGGGTGGGGCCAAGAGACCCAGTACTTC	CASSGLAGWGQETQYF
TRBV4-1	.	TRBJ2-5	.	TGCGCCAGCAGACCTACGAGTGTAGAGACCCAGTACTTC	CASRPTSVETQYF
TRBV9	.	TRBJ1-6	.	TGTGCCAGCAGCGCCTGGGACGCCCCTTCACCCCTCCACTTT	CASSAWDAPSPLHF
TRBV30	TRBD1	TRBJ2-1	.	TGTGCCTGGGACCCGACAGGGTTCGACCACAATGAGCAGTTCTTC	CAWDPTGFDHNEQFF
TRBV12-5	.	TRBJ2-3	.	TGTGCTAGTGGCTCCCCGGACGGCGGCACAGATACGCAGTATTTT	CASGSPDGGTDTQYF
TRBV5-6	.	TRBJ2-1	.	TGTGCCAGCAGCTTGGTATGGGGAGACTCCTACAATGAGCAGTTCTTC	CASSLVWGDSYNEQFF
TRBV7-9	TRBD1	TRBJ2-5	.	TGTGCCAGCAGCTTAGCCCTGACAGGGCCCCAAGAGACCCAGTACTTC	CASSLALTGPQETQYF
TRBV9	TRBD2	TRBJ2-3	.	TGTGCCAGCAGCGTAGGGGAGGGAAGTGATACGCAGTATTTT	CASSVGEGSDTQYF
TRBV5-1	.	TRBJ2-7	.	TGCGCCAGCAGCTTGGGGTGGGTGTACGAGCAGTACTTC	CASSLGWVYEQYF
TRBV19	TRBD1	TRBJ1-5	.	TGTGCCAGTAGCCCGACAGGGGCCCCCATTCAGCCCCAGCATTTT	CASSPTGAPIQPQHF
TRBV11-3	TRBD2	TRBJ2-1	.	TGTGCCAGCAGCCCCGGGACTAGCGGGAGAAATGAGCAGTTCTTC	CASSPGTSGRNEQFF
TRBV29-1	TRBD2	TRBJ2-3	.	TGCAGCGCTGGGACTAGGAGCACAGATACGCAGTATTTT	CSAGTRSTDTQYF
TRBV5-5	.	TRBJ2-2	.	TGTGCCAGCAGCTTGGCGGAGAACACCGGGGAGCTGTTTTTT	CASSLAENTGELFF
TRBV27	.	TRBJ1-2	.	TGTGCCAGCAGTTTATCGCCTGGCGTGGGGAGCTATGGCTACACCTTC	CASSLSPGVGSYGYTF